The 15 T cell receptor beta chains presented below share a single source sample, sequenced in a study of T cell repertoires in cytomegalovirus infection. Their antigens are not known. TCRdb passed the reads through MiXCR, listing each CDR3 protein once. The sample shows roughly 280,000 distinct CDR3 sequences, 22% of them seen only once. The sequencing here drew on cultured PBMCs, taken from culture after CMV antigen stimulation. These receptors all come from a human donor in good health (CMV status not recorded). Some clones in this sample may be carry-over from other donors' samples.

This clonotype was counted only a few times. The V call is TRBV10-3, the J call TRBJ1-3; no firm D call. V lost 4 bases, J lost 4 bases, and 20 bases lay in between. Looked up from germline, CDR1 is ENHRY and CDR2 is SYGVKD. The CDR3 consists of 17 residues. The CDR3 sequence: CAISADLTVLVGNTIYF. Written as DNA, the CDR3 is TGTGCCATCAGTGCGGATTTGACCGTCCTCGTCGGAAACACCATATATTTT.

By share of the sample, this clonotype is medium-sized. In DNA, the CDR3 is TGTGCCGGGGGGTCCTTGGGGTATGGCTACACCTTC. It specifies CAGGSLGYGYTF. This sequence joins TRBV7-2 and TRBJ1-2, with D tentatively TRBD1 (5 bases). The V end lost 11 bases, the J end lost 5 bases, and 15 bases lay between the germline ends. The CDR3 is made up of 12 amino acids. Germline V gene lookup returns CDR1 SGHTA and CDR2 FQGNSA.

The V gene is TRBV20-1, the J gene TRBJ2-1, with a weak D call TRBD2 (5 bases). Germline values: CDR1 DFQATT, CDR2 SNEGSKA (reference sequence). CDR3 length equals 15 residues. V lost 3 bases and J lost 2, with 14 bases in between. The CDR3 nucleotides are TGCAGTGCTAGTGAGGAGCGGAGTACCTACAATGAGCAGTTCTTC. Amino acid sequence: CSASEERSTYNEQFF.

This clonotype came up a few times. V usage is TRBV28 and J usage is TRBJ1-2, with a possible D match to TRBD1 (6 bases). Looked up from germline, CDR1 is MDHEN and CDR2 is SYDVKM. Trimming removed 6 bases at V and 0 bases at J, with 8 bases between. The CDR3 is made up of 13 amino acids. The CDR3 spells CASRDSTNYGYTF. The CDR3 nucleotides are TGTGCCAGCAGGGACAGTACTAACTATGGCTACACCTTC.

At least ten counts were recorded for this clonotype. The chain couples TRBV28 to TRBJ1-1; D call uncertain. Trimming took 3 bases from V and 3 from J, leaving 11 bases between them. The CDR3 sequence is 14 residues long. Germline loops: CDR1 MDHEN, CDR2 SYDVKM. In nucleotides, the CDR3 is TGTGCCAGCAGTTTCACGGGGATACACACTGAAGCTTTCTTT. It yields the protein CASSFTGIHTEAFF.

The chain links TRBV4-1 to TRBJ1-2; 8 nucleotides agree with TRBD1. This CDR3 comprises 16 residues. V trimming: 1 base; J trimming: 4 bases; junction bases outside the gene matches: 8. CDR1 and CDR2 from the germline V gene are MGHRA and YSYEKL. The CDR3 spells CASSQGGQGSLYGYTF. CDR3 DNA: TGCGCCAGCAGCCAAGGAGGACAGGGTTCACTCTATGGCTACACCTTC.

V usage is TRBV12-5 and J usage is TRBJ2-2; D unclear. The V end lost 0 bases, the J end lost 1 base, and 9 bases lay between the germline ends. From germline, CDR1 is LGHNT and CDR2 FRNRAP. CDR3 size: 16 residues. The CDR3 bases are TGTGCTAGTGGTTTGGTACTTGGTCAGAACACCGGGGAGCTGTTTTTT. It yields the protein CASGLVLGQNTGELFF.

This CDR3 reads CAWSQDSNTEAFF. The CDR3 nucleotides read TGTGCCTGGAGTCAGGACAGTAACACTGAAGCTTTCTTT. V is TRBV30 and J is TRBJ1-1; D perhaps matches TRBD1 (6 bases). This CDR3 is built from 13 residues. V was clipped by 2 bases and J by 2 bases, with 9 bases between them. Germline assignment: CDR1 GTSNPN and CDR2 SVGIG (reference sequence).

The chain carries TRBV4-3 and TRBJ1-6; the match to TRBD1 covers 9 bases. Germline loops: CDR1 LGHNA, CDR2 YSLEER. There are 15 residues in the CDR3. V was clipped by 3 bases and J by 9 bases; unmatched bases: 6. CDR3 sequence: CASSQVGTGSSPLHF. The CDR3 DNA reads as TGCGCCAGCAGCCAGGTCGGGACAGGGAGTTCACCCCTCCACTTT.

The genes are TRBV27 and TRBJ2-3; the D gene is possibly TRBD2 (7 bases). Germline lookup yields CDR1 MNHEY and CDR2 SMNVEV (reference sequence). This CDR3 comprises 17 residues. The V gene lost 3 bases and the J gene lost 5 bases, with 21 bases spanning the gap. CDR3 residues: CASSFSILGGQGDTQYF. CDR3 DNA sequence: TGTGCCAGCAGTTTCTCGATATTGGGGGGGCAAGGAGATACGCAGTATTTT.

This clonotype came up many times. The gene calls are TRBV28 and TRBJ2-5; 13 bases match TRBD2. This CDR3 contains 17 residues. CDR1 and CDR2 from the germline V gene are MDHEN and SYDVKM. The junction had 7 bases not matched to a gene; V was cut back by 2 bases and J by 4 bases. CDR3 sequence reads: CASSLRGLAGERETQYF. The CDR3 DNA is TGTGCCAGCAGTTTACGTGGACTAGCGGGAGAACGAGAGACCCAGTACTTC. Drawing the rest from reference TRBV28 and TRBJ2-5, the complete variable domain is DVKVTQSSRYLVKRTGEKVFLECVQDMDHENMFWYRQDPGLGLRLIYFSYDVKMKEKGDIPEGYSVSREKKERFSLILESASTNQTSMYLCASSLRGLAGERETQYFGPGTRLLVL.

This clonotype has at least ten counts. CDR3 nucleotides: TGTGCCAGCAGTTCGGGACCGGACACTGAAGCTTTCTTT. It yields the protein CASSSGPDTEAFF. This chain joins TRBV7-2 and TRBJ1-1, with D perhaps matching TRBD1 (5 bases). Germline V gives CDR1 SGHTA, CDR2 FQGNSA. This CDR3 comprises 13 residues. V was cut by 6 bases and J by 3 bases, with 11 bases left in between.

This clonotype came up a few times. The J gene is TRBJ2-5, the V gene TRBV7-2; the match to TRBD2 covers 13 bases. Germline values: CDR1 SGHTA, CDR2 FQGNSA. J was trimmed by 2 bases and V by 6 bases; bases with no gene match: 6. The CDR3 runs 16 residues. The CDR3 loop is CASRPEGLAGQETQYF. The CDR3 region has the DNA TGTGCCAGCAGACCAGAGGGACTAGCGGGGCAAGAGACCCAGTACTTC.

In this sample, this clonotype turned up a few times. CDR3 coding DNA: TGTGCCAGCAGCTTAGCTGGCGGTTCAAGCTCTGGAAACACCATATATTTT. It codes for CASSLAGGSSSGNTIYF. The V call is TRBV7-2, the J call TRBJ1-3, with no clear D. Germline assignment: CDR1 SGHTA and CDR2 FQGNSA. The V and J ends lost 0 bases and 0 bases respectively, with 12 bases between them. The CDR3 consists of 17 residues.

This clonotype was seen a few times. The chain is built from TRBV29-1 and TRBJ2-6; the D gene is possibly TRBD2 (6 bases). The CDR3 extends over 20 amino acids. Between the trimmed V and J ends, which lost 0 bases and 1 base, there was a span of 22 bases. The germline V gene encodes CDR1 SQVTM and CDR2 ANQGSEA. CDR3 sequence reads: CSVEDPGRLRWESGANVLTF. The CDR3 bases are TGCAGCGTTGAAGATCCAGGGAGGCTTAGGTGGGAATCTGGGGCCAACGTCCTGACTTTC.